Shown below are 21 T cell receptor beta chains from a single sample sequenced in a study of cytomegalovirus exposure and HLA in healthy donors. The PCR made use of 60 Vbeta and 13 Jbeta primers. Assay used: immunoSEQ multiplex PCR; TCRdb lists only in-frame clones, some missing. The sample shows 200,000 or so clones, roughly 84% of them seen only once. The sequenced sample was PBMCs. The receptors stem from a girl aged 5-17 years in good health and CMV-seronegative.

The chain recombines TRBV27 with TRBJ1-1; D uncertain. This CDR3 region has 12 residues. Germline V gives CDR1 MNHEY, CDR2 SMNVEV (reference sequence). The ends were cut back, 2 bases at V and 4 bases at J, with 5 bases in the middle. The CDR3 spells CASSLGSTEAFF. CDR3 bases: TGTGCCAGCAGTTTAGGTAGCACTGAAGCTTTCTTT.

This clone was observed a few times. This rearrangement joins TRBV6-6 to TRBJ1-3, with a tentative D call TRBD1 (6 bases). V was clipped by 4 bases and J by 4 bases, with 11 bases between them. CDR1 and CDR2 (germline): MNHNY, SVGAGI (reference sequence). This CDR3 spans 14 amino acids. This CDR3 is CASSLQGSGNTIYF. The CDR3 DNA is TGTGCCAGCAGTTTACAGGGATCCGGAAACACCATATATTTT.

The chain links TRBV7-8 to TRBJ2-2; TRBD2 aligns across 13 bases. The CDR3 covers 19 residues. V lost 5 bases, J lost 0 bases, and 9 bases stayed unmatched. CDR1 SGHVS and CDR2 FQNEAQ come from the germline V gene. CDR3: CASSLRRTSGSANTGELFF. CDR3 DNA sequence: TGTGCCAGCAGCCTAAGACGGACTAGCGGGAGCGCGAACACCGGGGAGCTGTTTTTT. The variable domain in full, with the rest retrieved from reference TRBV7-8 and TRBJ2-2, is GAGVSQSPRYKVAKRGQDVALRCDPISGHVSLFWYQQALGQGPEFLTYFQNEAQLDKSGLPSDRFFAERPEGSVSTLKIQRTQQEDSAVYLCASSLRRTSGSANTGELFFGEGSRLTVL.

The chain couples TRBV5-4 to TRBJ2-1; D is possibly TRBD2 (7 bases). The CDR3 is made up of 19 amino acids. Looked up from germline, CDR1 is SGHNT and CDR2 is YYREEE (reference sequence). Trimming left V 4 bases short and J 6 bases short, with 29 bases between. CDR3 nucleotides: TGTGCCAGCAGCCCCGAGGGGGGGTACGGGAGTTTAGGGGTCAATGAGCAGTTCTTC. It specifies CASSPEGGYGSLGVNEQFF.

The sample holds one count of this clone. The rearrangement joins TRBV29-1 to TRBJ2-7; the match to TRBD1 covers 10 bases. Losses at the gene ends were 7 bases for V and 3 bases for J; bases not matched to a gene: 6. CDR1 is SQVTM, CDR2 ANQGSEA, per germline. The CDR3 runs to 13 residues. Here the CDR3 reads CSATGTGVYEQYF. As DNA, the CDR3 is TGCAGCGCAACCGGGACAGGGGTCTACGAGCAGTACTTC.

V and J are TRBV5-6 and TRBJ2-7; TRBD2 aligns across 13 bases. Germline V gene sequence: CDR1 SGHDT, CDR2 YYEEEE. With 4 bases clipped from V and 5 bases from J, the junction kept 6 bases outside the gene matches. This CDR3 comprises 15 residues. CDR3 residues: CASSRLAGGLHEQYF. CDR3 in DNA: TGTGCCAGCAGCCGACTAGCGGGAGGCTTACACGAGCAGTACTTC.

The V call is TRBV9, the J call TRBJ2-1; 9 bases are shared with TRBD2. CDR1 and CDR2 (germline): SGDLS, YYNGEE. With V trimmed by 4 bases and J by 15 bases, 17 bases remained unmatched. This CDR3 is built from 15 residues. The CDR3 DNA follows: TGTGCCAGCAGCCCTACCGGAGGACTAGCGTTTCACCGGTTCTTC. This gives the protein CASSPTGGLAFHRFF.

The chain uses TRBV30 and TRBJ1-6; tentatively, D is TRBD1 (5 bases). In germline, CDR1 is GTSNPN, CDR2 SVGIG (reference sequence). This CDR3 has 14 amino acids. The CDR3 DNA reads TGTGCATGGGGGGATGGGGGGATAGGATCACCCCTCCACTTT. This encodes CAWGDGGIGSPLHF.

The chain recombines TRBV4-1 with TRBJ2-3; a weak D match, TRBD2 (6 bases). The CDR3 consists of 16 residues. V was trimmed by 4 bases and J by 0 bases, leaving 14 bases between them. Germline V gene sequence: CDR1 MGHRA, CDR2 YSYEKL. CDR3 protein: CASSPQSGTSTDTQYF. The CDR3 bases are TGCGCCAGCAGCCCGCAATCCGGGACTAGCACAGATACGCAGTATTTT.

This rearrangement joins TRBV5-1 to TRBJ2-5, with D tentatively TRBD1 (6 bases). CDR1 SGHRS and CDR2 YFSETQ come from the germline V gene. Trimming stripped 5 bases from V and 5 bases from J, with 19 bases between. The CDR3 length is 15 residues. CDR3 bases: TGCGCCAGCAGAATCGTCCGGACAGCGTTGGAGACCCAGTACTTC. Its protein is CASRIVRTALETQYF.

The chain carries TRBV19 and TRBJ2-4, with 8 nucleotides matching TRBD1. This CDR3 has 16 amino acids. The J segment lost 0 bases and the V segment lost 3 bases, leaving 4 bases of the junction unmatched. The germline V gene has CDR1 LNHDA and CDR2 SQIVND (reference sequence). DNA of the CDR3: TGTGCCAGTAGTATGGGCCAGGGGGCAGCCAAAAACATTCAGTACTTC. It is translated as CASSMGQGAAKNIQYF.

Turning to this clone: This sample also contains other DNA sequences that code for the same CDR3. The gene calls are TRBV19 and TRBJ2-7; tentatively, D is TRBD1 (5 bases). Germline-derived CDR1 and CDR2 are LNHDA and SQIVND (reference sequence). The V and J ends lost 1 base and 3 bases respectively, with 7 bases between them. This CDR3 has 13 residues. As DNA, the CDR3 is TGTGCCAGTAGTATAGGGCAGGGCTACGAGCAGTACTTC. It encodes CASSIGQGYEQYF.

This chain uses TRBV7-2 with TRBJ1-1, with D perhaps TRBD1 (6 bases). The CDR3 has 16 residues. Germline CDR1 and CDR2: SGHTA and FQGNSA. The V end was cut by 4 bases, the J end by 6 bases, with 21 bases between. Here the CDR3 DNA reads TGTGCCAGCAGCTACCAACACAGGGTTGGCGGCGCTGAAGCTTTCTTT. Translating it yields CASSYQHRVGGAEAFF.

V usage is TRBV4-1 and J usage is TRBJ2-1, with 12 bases lining up with TRBD2. The ends lost 3 bases at V and 3 bases at J; junction bases unmatched: 3. The CDR3 runs 16 residues. CDR1 MGHRA and CDR2 YSYEKL come from the germline V gene. Written as DNA, the CDR3 is TGCGCCAGCAGCCACACTAGCGGGGGGTTCTACAATGAGCAGTTCTTC. Its translation is CASSHTSGGFYNEQFF.

The chain combines TRBV19 with TRBJ2-7, with a weak D call TRBD1 (5 bases). This CDR3 is 15 amino acids long. Germline CDR1 and CDR2: LNHDA and SQIVND (reference sequence). V was clipped by 0 bases and J by 2 bases, with 11 bases between them. The CDR3 DNA reads TGTGCCAGTAGTATAGATCTGTGGGGCCCCTACGAGCAGTACTTC. It yields the protein CASSIDLWGPYEQYF.

The chain employs TRBV6-6 and TRBJ1-5; D perhaps matches TRBD1 (6 bases). Trimming stripped 2 bases from V and 1 base from J, with 9 bases between. The CDR3 loop spans 15 amino acids. The germline gives CDR1 MNHNY, CDR2 SVGAGI (reference sequence). CDR3 residues: CASSYGQTSNQPQHF. The CDR3 coding sequence is TGTGCCAGCAGTTACGGACAGACCAGCAATCAGCCCCAGCATTTT.

The chain carries TRBV6-1 and TRBJ2-3; 7 nucleotides line up with TRBD2. This CDR3 is built from 15 residues. Germline CDR1 and CDR2: MNHNS and SASEGT. The junction had 10 bases not matched to a gene; V was cut back by 6 bases and J by 4 bases. CDR3 in amino acids: CASRRKVGGADTQYF. Here the CDR3 DNA reads TGTGCCAGCAGGAGGAAGGTGGGAGGGGCAGATACGCAGTATTTT.

Comment on this clone: Sequence at one end of the junction differs from germline and may be a read error. CDR3 coding DNA: TGCGCCAGCGGGGAAGCGGGAGACTTCCAAGAGCCCCAGTACTTC. Protein sequence: CASGEAGDFQEPQYF. The chain has TRBV5-1 and TRBJ2-5, with 8 bases that match TRBD2. Germline CDR1 reads SGHRS; CDR2 reads YFSETQ. CDR3 size: 15 residues.

This chain joins TRBV6-5 and TRBJ1-2; 8 positions match TRBD1. The CDR3 has 14 residues. The germline CDR1 and CDR2 sequences are MNHEY and SVGAGI. Unmatched junction bases numbered 5, after V lost 5 bases and J lost 3 bases. In nucleotides, the CDR3 is TGTGCCAGCAGTCCAGGGGGCACACACTATGGCTACACCTTC. Encoded protein: CASSPGGTHYGYTF.

J is TRBJ2-1 and V is TRBV19; weak D call: TRBD1 (6 bases). The length of the CDR3 is 14 residues. CDR1 is LNHDA, CDR2 SQIVND, per germline (reference sequence). Trimming took off 5 bases at V and 5 bases at J, with 13 bases between the two ends. This CDR3 is CASSGGRENNEQFF. In nucleotides, the CDR3 is TGTGCCAGTAGTGGGGGCAGGGAGAACAATGAGCAGTTCTTC.

The gene calls are TRBV21-1 and TRBJ1-6. TRBV21-1 is given as a pseudogene. CDR3 size: 12 residues. Written as DNA, the CDR3 is TGTGCCAGCAGCAAAGCCTGTTCACCCCTCCACTTT. As protein: CASSKACSPLHF.